The following is a T cell receptor beta chain sequence with its context. The entry originates in a study of cytomegalovirus exposure and HLA in healthy donors. V was clipped by 4 bases and J by 2 bases, with 11 bases between them. CDR3 length: 14 residues. The germline CDR1 and CDR2 sequences are KGHSH and LQKENI. TCRdb's table, derived via immunoSEQ multiplex PCR, lists solely in-frame clones and lacks some. This table has roughly 300,000 clones, just over 85% appearing once. The rearrangement uses TRBV18 and TRBJ1-1; D call uncertain. The TCR sequence derives from a woman in her late teens or twenties in good health and CMV-seronegative. The sequenced sample consisted of PBMCs. The CDR3 DNA reads as TGTGCCAGCTCACAGGCGGGTTTCAACACTGAAGCTTTCTTT. Residues: CASSQAGFNTEAFF.